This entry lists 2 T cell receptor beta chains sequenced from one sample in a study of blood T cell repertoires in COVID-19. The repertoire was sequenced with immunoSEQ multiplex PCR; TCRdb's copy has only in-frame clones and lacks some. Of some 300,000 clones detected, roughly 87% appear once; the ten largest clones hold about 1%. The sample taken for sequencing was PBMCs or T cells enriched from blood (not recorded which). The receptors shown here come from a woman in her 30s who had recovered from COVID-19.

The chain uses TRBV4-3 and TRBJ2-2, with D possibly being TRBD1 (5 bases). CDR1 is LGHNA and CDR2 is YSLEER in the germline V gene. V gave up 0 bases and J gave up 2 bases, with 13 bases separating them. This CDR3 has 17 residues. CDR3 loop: CASSQDSGSDNTGELFF. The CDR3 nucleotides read TGCGCCAGCAGCCAAGATTCAGGGTCGGATAACACCGGGGAGCTGTTTTTT.

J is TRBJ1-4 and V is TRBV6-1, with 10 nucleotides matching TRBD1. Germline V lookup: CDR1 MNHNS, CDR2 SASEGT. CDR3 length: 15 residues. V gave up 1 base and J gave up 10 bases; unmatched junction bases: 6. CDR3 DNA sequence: TGTGCCAGCAGTGAAGAGGGACAGGGGATTGGAAAACTGTTTTTT. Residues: CASSEEGQGIGKLFF.